One T cell receptor (beta chain) is described in this entry. This CDR3 is built from 15 residues. V was trimmed by 10 bases and J by 8 bases, leaving 22 bases between them. Looked up from germline, CDR1 is KGHDR and CDR2 is SFDVKD. The entry originates in a study of T cell responses to AZD1222 COVID-19 vaccine. Profiling relied on immunoSEQ multiplex PCR, and the TCRdb table lists in-frame clones only, not all of them. Of 130,000 to 150,000 clones in the sample, 88% were seen once. This chain links TRBV24-1 with TRBJ1-4, with a possible D match to TRBD1 (6 bases). Sequenced material: peripheral blood, taken on day 0 of AZD1222 vaccination. This receptor was identified in an adult in good health. The CDR3 nucleotides are TGTGCCACTTCTATGGAGGACAGAACTTTAGAAAAACTGTTTTTT. Its translation is CATSMEDRTLEKLFF.